These T cell receptor beta chains were read from a single sample in a study of molecular identifiers for immune sequencing clone quantification. Using its own MiXCR run on the PCR reads, TCRdb lists one record per CDR3 protein. The repertoire consists of approximately 590,000 distinct CDR3 sequences, with roughly 23% occurring once and the leading ten covering 0.78%. Material: naive CD8+ T cells from blood, with Jurkat cell RNA spiked in. Source of these receptors: a human donor in good health. Some libraries in this study had Jurkat cell RNA spiked in. CDR3s include the opening cysteine and the closing phenylalanine or tryptophan. The order of the fields is V gene, J gene, clone size, D gene, CDR3 protein. A D gene is named only where the DNA matches it firmly. Not all rows give a size; the values are once, few, many and, for expanded clones, a class.

TRBV7-6	TRBJ2-7	many	-	CASSESTTSSIVSF
TRBV11-2	TRBJ2-5	many	-	CASSPSSGGPYQETQYF
TRBV12-3/TRBV12-4	TRBJ2-2	few	-	CASSLVSGNGELFF
TRBV4-3	TRBJ2-6	few	-	CASSQDMAGRMAGANVLTF
TRBV6-2/TRBV6-3	TRBJ1-5	few	-	CASSQAGEIQPQHF
TRBV21-1	TRBJ2-7	-	-	CASSKGLGLATSYEQYF
TRBV6-6	TRBJ1-2	-	-	CASSPSRGYTF
TRBV27	TRBJ2-1	few	-	CASSTNWGEQFF
TRBV3-1	TRBJ2-7	-	-	CASSQWDNSYEQYF
TRBV7-6	TRBJ1-1	many	-	CASSPHASMNTEAFF
TRBV5-5	TRBJ1-1	many	-	CASSGIHTEAFF
TRBV6-5	TRBJ2-3	few	-	CASSPGVSYTDTQYF
TRBV29-1	TRBJ1-1	many	-	CSVGHGFGTEAFF
TRBV13	TRBJ1-1	few	TRBD1	CASSPGTGVSEAFF
TRBV13	TRBJ2-3	-	TRBD2	CASSSGLAGALYPRGTQYF
TRBV7-6	TRBJ2-5	-	-	CASSWGAGETQYF
TRBV6-2/TRBV6-3	TRBJ2-2	-	TRBD1	CASKSSGQITGELFF
TRBV20-1	TRBJ2-4	few	-	CSARISGLAENIQYF
TRBV6-2/TRBV6-3	TRBJ2-7	many	-	CASSYSTTGLENEQYF
TRBV15	TRBJ1-1	-	TRBD1	CATSRPDRRAEAFF
TRBV5-6	TRBJ2-3	many	-	CASNIKVREGDTQYF
TRBV7-9	TRBJ2-5	few	-	CASSLSVGDQETQYF
TRBV27	TRBJ2-2	many	TRBD1	CASSPGQGIRTGELFF
TRBV27	TRBJ2-7	many	-	CASSSTATPYEQYF
TRBV7-2	TRBJ1-6	many	-	CASSLEGGGGSPLHF
TRBV2	TRBJ2-1	few	TRBD2	CASSEGVSGLYNEQFF
TRBV6-5	TRBJ2-7	once	-	CASNGVNNAYEPYF
TRBV11-2	TRBJ2-1	-	TRBD2	CASSLGRGAYNEQFF
TRBV30	TRBJ1-1	few	TRBD1	CAWSQGVRTEAFF
TRBV4-1	TRBJ2-6	many	-	CASSQTTSTASSGANVLTF
TRBV3-1	TRBJ2-5	many	TRBD1	CASSQDSGGQETQYF
TRBV12-3/TRBV12-4	TRBJ1-2	few	-	CASSFDGSPSGYTF
TRBV20-1	TRBJ2-7	-	-	CSARLGDSYEQYF
TRBV7-2	TRBJ2-3	many	-	CASSYDSTDTQYF
TRBV4-3	TRBJ1-3	many	-	CASSPAGSSGNTIYF
TRBV7-2	TRBJ2-5	few	-	CASSLGGVQGETQYF
TRBV3-1	TRBJ2-2	few	TRBD2	CASSFSGTDRYTGELFF
TRBV20-1	TRBJ2-7	few	-	CSASERLSYEQYF
TRBV27	TRBJ2-5	many	TRBD2	CASSLITTSGTQETQYF
TRBV19	TRBJ2-2	-	TRBD1	CASSPQGVAGEQFF
TRBV28	TRBJ1-1	few	-	CASVEGLYGNTEAFF